The 28 T cell receptor beta chains below were found in one sample sequenced in a study of T cell responses to AZD1222 COVID-19 vaccine. Produced via immunoSEQ multiplex PCR; TCRdb's table is partial and in-frame only. The sample gives about 130,000 clones, more than 85% of which show up once; about 8.6% is in the top ten. Sequencing used peripheral blood, obtained on day 0 of AZD1222 vaccination. The receptors originated from an adult in good health.

This chain joins TRBV6-4 and TRBJ1-4; tentative D call: TRBD1 (6 bases). The CDR3 extends over 13 amino acids. The V end was cut by 6 bases, the J end by 8 bases, with 13 bases between. Germline V gene lookup returns CDR1 MRHNA and CDR2 SNTAGT. CDR3 DNA: TGTGCCAGCAGATTACAGGGAGGGGAAAAACTGTTTTTT. It encodes CASRLQGGEKLFF.

This clone came up a few times. The J gene is TRBJ2-7, the V gene TRBV11-2, with D perhaps TRBD1 (6 bases). Germline lookup yields CDR1 SGHAT and CDR2 FQNNGV. This CDR3 is built from 13 residues. V lost 4 bases and J 1 base, leaving 8 bases between the germline ends. The CDR3 DNA sequence: TGTGCCAGCAGCTCCACAGGGTCCTACGAGCAGTACTTC. Residues: CASSSTGSYEQYF. The whole variable domain, filled in from reference TRBV11-2 and TRBJ2-7, reads EAGVAQSPRYKIIEKRQSVAFWCNPISGHATLYWYQQILGQGPKLLIQFQNNGVVDDSQLPKDRFSAERLKGVDSTLKIQPAKLEDSAVYLCASSSTGSYEQYFGPGTRLTVT.

The J gene is TRBJ2-2, the V gene TRBV5-1; D might be TRBD2 (5 bases). This CDR3 has 17 amino acids. With 3 bases removed from V and 3 bases from J, the gap between germline ends came to 18 bases. From germline, CDR1 is SGHRS and CDR2 YFSETQ. CDR3 protein: CASSSGGGSLYTGELFF. In DNA, the CDR3 is TGCGCCAGCAGCTCCGGAGGTGGCAGCTTATACACCGGGGAGCTGTTTTTT.

V and J are TRBV2 and TRBJ2-7; possibly TRBD2 for D (6 bases). There are 14 residues in the CDR3. In germline, CDR1 is SNHLY, CDR2 FYNNEI. Between the trimmed V and J ends, which lost 9 bases and 2 bases, there was a span of 17 bases. The chain's CDR3 is CARTRDLAAYEQYF. CDR3 nucleotide sequence: TGTGCCAGGACACGGGACTTAGCCGCCTACGAGCAGTACTTC. The full variable domain, its missing parts supplied by reference TRBV2 and TRBJ2-7, is EPEVTQTPSHQVTQMGQEVILRCVPISNHLYFYWYRQILGQKVEFLVSFYNNEISEKSEIFDDQFSVERPDGSNFTLKIRSTKLEDSAMYFCARTRDLAAYEQYFGPGTRLTVT.

Note on this clone: The identical CDR3 is also encoded by other nucleotide sequences in the sample. This chain links TRBV2 with TRBJ1-2; 7 nucleotides agree with TRBD1. CDR1 and CDR2 from the germline V gene are SNHLY and FYNNEI. The ends lost 8 bases at V and 4 bases at J; junction bases unmatched: 7. This CDR3 has 13 amino acids. DNA for the CDR3: TGTGCCAGCCGGACAGGCGGCGGCTATGGCTACACCTTC. It specifies CASRTGGGYGYTF.

The chain carries TRBV11-3 and TRBJ1-1, with 7 bases lining up with TRBD1. This CDR3 is 13 amino acids long. Losses at the gene ends were 4 bases for V and 1 base for J; bases not matched to a gene: 0. Germline V gene sequence: CDR1 SGHNT, CDR2 YENEEA. The CDR3 is CASSSGGNTEAFF. The CDR3 DNA reads TGTGCCAGCAGCTCAGGGGGGAACACTGAAGCTTTCTTT.

This chain joins TRBV19 and TRBJ1-2; D is uncertain. Germline V CDR1 and CDR2: LNHDA, SQIVND (reference sequence). Trimming removed 5 bases from V and 3 bases from J, with 7 bases in between. The CDR3 consists of 12 residues. The CDR3 is CASSPSHYGYTF. CDR3 bases: TGTGCCAGTAGTCCCAGTCACTATGGCTACACCTTC.

The chain has TRBV4-1 and TRBJ1-1; D is undetermined. CDR1 is MGHRA, CDR2 YSYEKL, per germline. CDR3 length: 15 amino acids. V dropped 3 bases and J dropped 0 bases, with 11 bases sitting between them. The CDR3 bases are TGCGCCAGCAGCCAGTCCATCGGGCTGAACACTGAAGCTTTCTTT. It encodes CASSQSIGLNTEAFF.

This clone was found a few times. The chain carries TRBV9 and TRBJ2-2, with D perhaps matching TRBD2 (6 bases). Germline CDR1 SGDLS, CDR2 YYNGEE. Trimming cost V 0 bases and J 6 bases, with 12 bases left between them. The CDR3 has 15 amino acids. DNA for the CDR3: TGTGCCAGCAGCGTAGGCGGGGCGCGGTCCGGGGAGCTGTTTTTT. The encoded protein is CASSVGGARSGELFF.

This chain uses TRBV6-2 or TRBV6-3 with TRBJ1-1; weak D call: TRBD1 (6 bases). The V end was cut by 4 bases, the J end by 6 bases, with 6 bases between. Per the germline V gene, CDR1 is MNHEY and CDR2 is SVGEGT. This CDR3 spans 11 amino acids. The CDR3: CASSWGPEAFF. Here the CDR3 DNA reads TGTGCCAGCAGTTGGGGGCCTGAAGCTTTCTTT.

The V call is TRBV27, the J call TRBJ2-7, with D possibly TRBD1 on 5 matching bases. The germline CDR1 and CDR2 sequences are MNHEY and SMNVEV (reference sequence). The CDR3 contains 13 residues. Trimming removed 2 bases at V and 2 bases at J, with 7 bases between. CDR3 nucleotide sequence: TGTGCCAGCAGTTTAACAGGACCCTACGAGCAGTACTTC. Encoded protein: CASSLTGPYEQYF.

V usage is TRBV2 and J usage is TRBJ1-5; D gene uncertain. Germline V lookup: CDR1 SNHLY, CDR2 FYNNEI. The CDR3 has 14 residues. V was trimmed by 4 bases and J by 6 bases, leaving 13 bases between them. CDR3 loop: CASSGAGAAQPQHF. The CDR3 DNA is TGTGCCAGCAGTGGGGCCGGAGCGGCTCAGCCCCAGCATTTT.

The gene calls are TRBV27 and TRBJ1-5; 9 bases agree with TRBD1. This CDR3 comprises 16 residues. With V trimmed by 0 bases and J by 4 bases, 4 bases remained unmatched. Germline V gene lookup returns CDR1 MNHEY and CDR2 SMNVEV (reference sequence). In nucleotides, the CDR3 is TGTGCCAGCAGTTTATCCGGGGACAGGGCGAATCAGCCCCAGCATTTT. Residues: CASSLSGDRANQPQHF.

In nucleotides, the CDR3 is TGCGCCAGCAGCCAATCACTTATTGGACGGGCTTTCTTT. As protein: CASSQSLIGRAFF. The rearrangement links TRBV4-1 to TRBJ1-1; D remains unclear. V lost 2 bases, J lost 11 bases, and 15 bases lay in between. The CDR3 has 13 amino acids. Germline V gene sequence: CDR1 MGHRA, CDR2 YSYEKL.

The CDR3 DNA is TGTGCCAGCAGCTTAGCTGGCTACATGAACACTGAAGCTTTCTTT. Amino acid sequence: CASSLAGYMNTEAFF. V and J are TRBV7-9 and TRBJ1-1; D unresolved. V shed 0 bases and J shed 0 bases, with 8 bases lying between them. The germline V gene encodes CDR1 SEHNR and CDR2 FQNEAQ (reference sequence). CDR3 length equals 15 residues.

J is TRBJ2-3 and V is TRBV6-4; TRBD2 matches at 8 bases. Germline CDR1 is MRHNA and CDR2 is SNTAGT. The CDR3 covers 15 residues. V lost 2 bases and J lost 6; bases outside the gene matches: 7. CDR3 in amino acids: CASSDGSSGSDTQYF. The CDR3, as DNA: TGTGCCAGCAGTGACGGCTCTAGCGGGTCGGATACGCAGTATTTT.

The chain has TRBV10-3 and TRBJ1-6, with 7 positions matching TRBD1. Germline V lookup: CDR1 ENHRY, CDR2 SYGVKD. The CDR3 has 14 amino acids. Losses at the gene ends were 5 bases for V and 10 bases for J; bases not matched to a gene: 8. Here the CDR3 reads CAISLQGFSSPLHF. The CDR3, as DNA: TGTGCCATCAGTTTACAGGGGTTTTCGTCACCCCTCCACTTT.

The rearrangement joins TRBV2 to TRBJ1-6, with 12 positions matching TRBD1. Germline V gene lookup returns CDR1 SNHLY and CDR2 FYNNEI. J was trimmed by 10 bases and V by 6 bases; bases with no gene match: 13. This CDR3 is built from 17 residues. The CDR3 protein is CASRPGTGGVRRSPLHF. The CDR3 region has the DNA TGTGCCAGCAGGCCCGGGACAGGGGGCGTGAGAAGATCACCCCTCCACTTT.

This chain links TRBV4-1 with TRBJ2-5, with D tentatively TRBD1 or TRBD2 (7 bases each). The CDR3 loop spans 15 amino acids. V was cut by 4 bases and J by 3 bases, with 15 bases left in between. The germline CDR1 and CDR2 sequences are MGHRA and YSYEKL. The chain's CDR3 is CASSPLTGREETQYF. In nucleotides, the CDR3 is TGCGCCAGCAGCCCGCTGACAGGGAGGGAAGAGACCCAGTACTTC.

This rearrangement joins TRBV12-3 or TRBV12-4 to TRBJ2-1; D may be TRBD2 (5 bases). CDR3 length equals 13 residues. The V gene lost 5 bases and the J gene lost 6 bases, with 11 bases spanning the gap. CDR3 nucleotide sequence: TGTGCCAGCAGTCGAGGGTTTAGCAATGAGCAGTTCTTC. Translating it yields CASSRGFSNEQFF.

The CDR3 nucleotides read TGTGCCAGCAGTCTTCTTGGGGCCAACGTCCTGACTTTC. Protein sequence: CASSLLGANVLTF. The rearrangement joins TRBV6-5 to TRBJ2-6, with no clear D. CDR1 and CDR2 from the germline V gene are MNHEY and SVGAGI. V dropped 5 bases and J dropped 3 bases, with 5 bases sitting between them. The CDR3 extends over 13 amino acids.

The genes are TRBV19 and TRBJ2-7; D call uncertain. Trimming left V 6 bases short and J 2 bases short, with 14 bases between. Germline assignment: CDR1 LNHDA and CDR2 SQIVND (reference sequence). This CDR3 has 14 residues. The CDR3 sequence is CASRRQGGTYEQYF. DNA for the CDR3: TGTGCCAGTAGGAGACAAGGTGGGACCTACGAGCAGTACTTC.

The chain combines TRBV7-9 with TRBJ2-1; a weak D match, TRBD2 (6 bases). The length of the CDR3 is 18 residues. The V end was cut by 6 bases, the J end by 0 bases, with 21 bases between. Germline V lookup: CDR1 SEHNR, CDR2 FQNEAQ (reference sequence). CDR3 loop: CASRPGGFDTSSYNEQFF. The CDR3 DNA follows: TGTGCCAGCAGGCCCGGGGGTTTTGATACCAGCTCCTACAATGAGCAGTTCTTC.

The rearrangement joins TRBV7-8 to TRBJ1-1, with D possibly being TRBD1 (5 bases). This CDR3 comprises 15 residues. Trimming shortened V by 1 base and J by 0 bases, and 9 bases separated the two germline ends. Germline-derived CDR1 and CDR2 are SGHVS and FQNEAQ. For the CDR3, the DNA is TGTGCCAGCAGCTTAGATGGGGGGATGAACACTGAAGCTTTCTTT. This sequence encodes CASSLDGGMNTEAFF.

J is TRBJ1-1 and V is TRBV3-1 (or the pseudogene TRBV3-2); unclear D gene. The CDR3 length is 14 residues. The V and J ends lost 0 bases and 2 bases respectively, with 7 bases between them. CDR1 and CDR2 from the germline V gene are LGHDT and YNNKEL (reference sequence). The CDR3 bases are TGTGCCAGCAGCCAAGACTACATAAACACTGAAGCTTTCTTT. As protein: CASSQDYINTEAFF.

The genes are TRBV4-1 and TRBJ1-2; 7 bases agree with TRBD1. CDR3 length: 18 residues. Per the germline V gene, CDR1 is MGHRA and CDR2 is YSYEKL. Unmatched junction bases numbered 18, after V lost 4 bases and J lost 4 bases. Here the CDR3 DNA reads TGCGCCAGCAGCCCAGACATTTTAGGGGGCACACCCTTCTATGGCTACACCTTC. As protein: CASSPDILGGTPFYGYTF.

The CDR3 region has the DNA TGTGCCAGCAGTACCGGGACAGGGAATTGGTATTTT. It encodes CASSTGTGNWYF. V is TRBV12-3 or TRBV12-4 and J is TRBJ2-3, with 9 positions matching TRBD1. With 5 bases clipped from V and 14 bases from J, the junction kept 8 bases outside the gene matches. CDR3 size: 12 residues.

Only one count was recorded for this clone. The rearrangement links TRBV19 to TRBJ2-1; a weak D match, TRBD2 (6 bases). Germline V CDR1 and CDR2: LNHDA, SQIVND (reference sequence). The CDR3 spans 15 residues. Deletions cut 4 bases from V and 3 bases from J, with 13 bases between. CDR3 residues: CASSTSGLSYNEQFF. The CDR3, as DNA: TGTGCCAGTAGTACTTCGGGACTGAGCTACAATGAGCAGTTCTTC.